Shown below are 4 T cell receptor beta chains from a single sample sequenced in a study of circulating CD8 cells and anti-PD-1 response in melanoma. Each library started from about 15 ng of total RNA using the QIAseq Immune Repertoire TCR panel. TCRdb used MiXCR to reprocess the reads, holding one entry per CDR3 protein. The data hold 950 to 1,100 distinct CDR3 sequences, with just under 9% observed a single time. Live CD3+CD8+TCRalphabeta+ cells were sorted into four subsets by PD-1 and/or TIGIT. Sequences were derived from CD8+ T cells from PBMCs, sampled at baseline or after one month of anti-PD-1 therapy (not recorded which). These receptors all stem from a human donor with melanoma.

The chain is built from TRBV30 and TRBJ2-7; D gene uncertain. This CDR3 spans 13 amino acids. Trimming left V 0 bases short and J 5 bases short, with 11 bases between. Germline CDR1 reads GTSNPN; CDR2 reads SVGIG (reference sequence). CDR3 sequence: CAWSVSNADEQYF. The CDR3 DNA sequence: TGTGCCTGGAGTGTATCGAATGCGGACGAGCAGTACTTC.

This clonotype has a handful of counts. The V gene is TRBV7-3, the J gene TRBJ2-1; 8 nucleotides line up with TRBD1. The CDR3 sequence is 12 residues long. Trimming cost V 5 bases and J 8 bases; bases outside gene matches: 2. Looked up from germline, CDR1 is SGHTA and CDR2 is FQGTGA. This CDR3 is CASSRQGHEQFF. The CDR3 DNA reads TGTGCCAGCAGCAGACAGGGGCATGAGCAGTTCTTC.

This clonotype is medium-sized in the sample. The gene calls are TRBV23-1 and TRBJ2-2; 9 bases agree with TRBD2. TRBV23-1 is an open reading frame, and its role is uncertain. This CDR3 comprises 16 residues. V was pared by 8 bases and J by 2 bases, with 9 bases of the junction left unmatched. CDR3 sequence reads: CASGTLAGANTGELFF. The CDR3 DNA reads TGCGCCAGCGGAACTTTAGCGGGAGCAAACACCGGGGAGCTGTTTTTT.

In this sample, this clonotype is large. CDR3 DNA sequence: TGTGCCAGTAGTATCGGGGGATCGGGCACCGGGGAGCTGTTTTTT. It encodes CASSIGGSGTGELFF. The chain couples TRBV19 to TRBJ2-2, with D maybe TRBD2 (6 bases). Trimming took 3 bases from V and 4 from J, leaving 12 bases between them. The V gene's germline CDR1 is LNHDA and CDR2 SQIVND (reference sequence). There are 15 residues in the CDR3.